This T cell receptor beta chain came from a study of radiotherapy plus CTLA-4 blockade in lung cancer. About the study: 15% to 20% of patients responded objectively, and around 32% achieved disease control. General study points: In blood, early T cell clone dynamics reportedly predicted response best, together with interferon-beta. Researchers report tumor-derived TCR clones expanding in blood after radiotherapy plus ipilimumab.

Trimming took off 7 bases at V and 2 bases at J, with 12 bases between the two ends. This CDR3 region has 13 residues. Germline V gives CDR1 SGHKS, CDR2 YYEKEE (reference sequence). The assay was immunoSEQ multiplex PCR, and TCRdb's table has in-frame clones only and misses some. Among about 97,000 clones listed, approximately 75% were seen once. Comments on this clone: The antigen is undetermined.

Focal radiation was given together with CTLA-4 blockade (ipilimumab) to patients with chemo-refractory metastatic non-small-cell lung cancer. The source is a human donor with non-small cell lung cancer who had a partial response to radiotherapy plus ipilimumab. Some clones in this sample may be carry-over from other donors' samples. Sequences were derived from peripheral blood, sampled from a patient treated with radiotherapy plus ipilimumab. The chain joins TRBV5-5 to TRBJ1-1, with D possibly being TRBD1 (6 bases). The CDR3 loop is CASAQGSNTEAFF. The CDR3 DNA follows: TGTGCCAGCGCCCAGGGGTCTAACACTGAAGCTTTCTTT.